Shown below are 5 T cell receptor beta chains from a single sample sequenced in a study of Graves' ophthalmopathy and Graves' hyperthyroidism. TCR beta CDR3 regions were amplified from RNA transcripts. Investigators did first-round RT-PCR with HTBI primers, then second-round multiplex PCR. Each CDR3 protein is one row after TCRdb ran MiXCR on the multiplex PCR reads. This table has a few hundred thousand distinct CDR3 sequences, about two fifths appearing once. Sequencing input: peripheral blood or thyroid tissue (not recorded which). The receptor set was obtained from an adult man with Graves' hyperthyroidism.

This clonotype occurred many times. V usage is TRBV2 and J usage is TRBJ2-7, with TRBD2 matching over 13 bases. Germline V gene data show CDR1 as SNHLY and CDR2 as FYNNEI. Trimming cost V 8 bases and J 0 bases; bases outside gene matches: 7. The CDR3 consists of 16 residues. CDR3 protein: CASSGTSGISSYEQYF. The CDR3 DNA is TGTGCCAGCTCGGGGACTAGCGGGATCAGCTCCTACGAGCAGTACTTC.

The chain joins TRBV11-3 to TRBJ1-1, with D perhaps matching TRBD1 (6 bases). The CDR3 is made up of 15 amino acids. Trimming took 3 bases from V and 1 from J, leaving 12 bases between them. Germline CDR1 SGHNT, CDR2 YENEEA. CDR3 DNA sequence: TGTGCCAGCAGCTTGAGGCAGACAGGGAACACTGAAGCTTTCTTT. Translated: CASSLRQTGNTEAFF.

This clonotype was found once. This may be a read error, as it is one base from a much larger clone. The DNA is left out, because the CDR3 cannot be placed on it with certainty; the CDR3 is given as TCRdb lists it. J is TRBJ1-3 and V is TRBV7-9; the DNA was not used to check the table's D call, TRBD1. With termini counted, the CDR3 has 17 amino acids. Germline V CDR1 and CDR2: SEHNR, FQNEAQ (reference sequence). This CDR3 is CASSLGWAGGSGNTVYF.

The J gene is TRBJ2-7, the V gene TRBV7-2, with 11 bases matching TRBD1. Trimming removed 5 bases from V and 3 bases from J; junction bases left unmatched: 9. This CDR3 is built from 16 residues. CDR1 is SGHTA and CDR2 is FQGNSA in the germline V gene. For the CDR3, the DNA is TGTGCCAGCAGCCCCGTTAGGGACAGGGGGGACTACGAGCAGTACTTC. Translating it yields CASSPVRDRGDYEQYF.

This clonotype was seen ten or more times. The chain recombines TRBV7-6 with TRBJ2-5, with 8 nucleotides matching TRBD2. J was trimmed by 5 bases and V by 4 bases; bases with no gene match: 6. Germline assignment: CDR1 SGHVS and CDR2 FNYEAQ. The CDR3 is 14 residues long. CDR3 residues: CASSSGLASETQYF. CDR3 nucleotide sequence: TGTGCCAGCAGCTCTGGACTAGCATCTGAGACCCAGTACTTC.